This passage covers 28 T cell receptor beta chains from one sample sequenced in a study of blood T cell repertoires in COVID-19. The data were produced by immunoSEQ multiplex PCR, yet TCRdb's version contains in-frame clones alone and is incomplete. The table has roughly 87,000 clones, approximately 88% seen once. The sample comprised peripheral blood. The source of these receptors is a man aged 55 to 70 with acute or convalescent COVID-19.

This chain uses TRBV9 with TRBJ2-3; 7 nucleotides line up with TRBD2. CDR1 is SGDLS and CDR2 is YYNGEE in the germline V gene. J gave up 9 bases and V 0 bases, and 7 bases lay outside the gene matches. The CDR3 has 14 residues. The CDR3 here is CASSVVGLDPTQYF. The CDR3 region has the DNA TGTGCCAGCAGCGTAGTAGGACTAGATCCAACGCAGTATTTT.

This clone was seen only a few times. This sequence joins TRBV19 and TRBJ2-1, with TRBD2 identical over 9 bases. Germline loops: CDR1 LNHDA, CDR2 SQIVND (reference sequence). CDR3 length: 14 residues. With V trimmed by 9 bases and J by 3 bases, 6 bases remained unmatched. CDR3 DNA sequence: TGTGCCAGCGGAAAGACTAGCGGCTACAATGAGCAGTTCTTC. It codes for CASGKTSGYNEQFF.

This clone was picked up one time. CDR3 in DNA: TGTGCCATCAGAGGAGGGACAGATCAGCCCCAGCATTTT. Translation: CAIRGGTDQPQHF. The gene calls are TRBV10-3 and TRBJ1-5; TRBD1 agrees at 7 bases. V was clipped by 6 bases and J by 5 bases; unmatched bases: 4. The CDR3 has 13 residues. Germline CDR1 is ENHRY and CDR2 is SYGVKD.

This clone was recorded once. V usage is TRBV6-1 and J usage is TRBJ2-7; 7 nucleotides align to TRBD2. The CDR3 sequence is 16 residues long. The V gene's germline CDR1 is MNHNS and CDR2 SASEGT. Trimming at V came to 2 bases and at J to 2 bases, leaving 9 bases not matched to a gene. The CDR3, as DNA: TGTGCCAGCAGTGAAAGTCTATCGGGAGGCCCCTACGAGCAGTACTTC. Its translation is CASSESLSGGPYEQYF.

The chain recombines TRBV4-2 with TRBJ1-5; D not certain. CDR1 and CDR2 from the germline V gene are LGHNA and YNFKEQ. V lost 4 bases to trimming and J lost 2 bases, with 15 bases between them. CDR3 length: 16 amino acids. In DNA form, the CDR3 reads TGTGCCAGCAGCCCGGTAGAGGGAATGGGCAATCAGCCCCAGCATTTT. Its protein product is CASSPVEGMGNQPQHF.

This chain joins TRBV7-9 and TRBJ1-1; D not resolved. CDR1 and CDR2 (germline): SEHNR, FQNEAQ (reference sequence). Deletions cut 4 bases from V and 1 base from J, with 7 bases between. This CDR3 contains 13 residues. CDR3 loop: CASSYLRNTEAFF. CDR3 in DNA: TGTGCCAGCAGCTATCTGAGGAACACTGAAGCTTTCTTT.

The chain links TRBV5-1 to TRBJ1-1, with TRBD1 identical over 8 bases. Looked up from germline, CDR1 is SGHRS and CDR2 is YFSETQ. V lost 2 bases and J lost 3; bases outside the gene matches: 6. The CDR3 spans 15 residues. This chain's CDR3 is CASSFQGAQDTEAFF. In DNA form, the CDR3 reads TGCGCCAGCAGCTTTCAGGGGGCGCAGGACACTGAAGCTTTCTTT.

This chain links TRBV28 with TRBJ1-2, with D possibly being TRBD1 (6 bases). The germline CDR1 and CDR2 sequences are MDHEN and SYDVKM. The CDR3 runs 13 residues. V lost 6 bases and J lost 5, with 13 bases in between. The CDR3, as DNA: TGTGCCAGCAGGGACAGCAGGACTTATGGCTACACCTTC. This translates into CASRDSRTYGYTF.

This clone was detected once. The chain joins TRBV6-7 to TRBJ1-5; TRBD1 aligns across 12 bases. TRBV6-7 belongs to the ORF category, with a function that is uncertain. The V and J ends lost 8 bases and 7 bases, in that order; junction bases with no gene match: 9. The length of the CDR3 is 15 residues. The CDR3 protein is CASYLGTGGRQPQHF. CDR3 in DNA: TGTGCCAGCTACCTAGGGACAGGGGGCCGACAGCCCCAGCATTTT.

The rearrangement links TRBV6-2 or TRBV6-3 to TRBJ1-2; 9 nucleotides match TRBD1. There are 17 residues in the CDR3. Germline trimming cut 0 bases from V and 4 bases from J; bases unmatched to any gene: 9. CDR1 is MNHEY and CDR2 is SVGEGT in the germline V gene. This chain's CDR3 is CASSYSADRGFFYGYTF. Written as DNA, the CDR3 is TGTGCCAGCAGTTACTCGGCGGACAGGGGTTTCTTCTATGGCTACACCTTC.

The chain carries TRBV20-1 and TRBJ2-2; maybe TRBD2 (6 bases). The CDR3 is 14 amino acids. Germline lookup yields CDR1 DFQATT and CDR2 SNEGSKA (reference sequence). The V gene lost 3 bases and the J gene lost 5 bases, with 13 bases spanning the gap. The CDR3 is CSASHGSLTGELFF. The DNA for the CDR3 is TGCAGTGCTAGTCACGGGAGCCTAACCGGGGAGCTGTTTTTT.

This clone was seen only once. For the CDR3, the DNA is TGTGCCAGCAGTGAATTGGGACAGGGTGGCTATGGCTACACCTTC. It specifies CASSELGQGGYGYTF. J is TRBJ1-2 and V is TRBV2; TRBD1 matches at 9 bases. In germline, CDR1 is SNHLY, CDR2 FYNNEI. CDR3 length: 15 residues. The trim removed 2 bases at V and 4 bases at J, leaving 5 bases unmatched.

The chain recombines TRBV10-2 with TRBJ1-2; TRBD1 agrees at 8 bases. The V segment lost 4 bases and the J segment 2 bases; nucleotides outside the gene matches: 9. This CDR3 has 16 residues. CDR1 and CDR2 (germline): WSHSY, SAAADI. The CDR3 nucleotides are TGCGCCAGCAGTGGCTCGAAGGACAGGGTAAACTATGGCTACACCTTC. This codes for CASSGSKDRVNYGYTF.

The gene calls are TRBV5-4 and TRBJ1-2, with 9 bases identical to TRBD1. The CDR3 has 13 amino acids. Germline CDR1 reads SGHNT; CDR2 reads YYREEE (reference sequence). V lost 4 bases and J lost 8; bases outside the gene matches: 6. CDR3 in amino acids: CASSRDREEGYTF. The CDR3 region has the DNA TGTGCCAGCAGCCGGGACAGGGAAGAGGGCTACACCTTC.

The rearrangement joins TRBV7-9 to TRBJ2-3; TRBD1 is a possible D gene (5 bases). V shed 0 bases and J shed 1 base, with 11 bases lying between them. Germline V lookup: CDR1 SEHNR, CDR2 FQNEAQ (reference sequence). This CDR3 spans 16 amino acids. As DNA, the CDR3 is TGTGCCAGCAGCTTAGCTGGGGCCGGAGGCACAGATACGCAGTATTTT. Amino acids: CASSLAGAGGTDTQYF. Looking up the rest from reference TRBV7-9 and TRBJ2-3 gives the full variable domain: DTGVSQNPRHKITKRGQNVTFRCDPISEHNRLYWYRQTLGQGPEFLTYFQNEAQLEKSRLLSDRFSAERPKGSFSTLEIQRTEQGDSAMYLCASSLAGAGGTDTQYFGPGTRLTVL.

The CDR3, as DNA: TGTGCCAGCAGCAAACAAGCGGGAGCTATTACCGGGGAGCTGTTTTTT. Its translation is CASSKQAGAITGELFF. This chain links TRBV7-2 with TRBJ2-2, with 8 bases aligning to TRBD2. After removal of 5 bases from V and 5 bases from J, the junction contained 10 bases not matched to a gene. This CDR3 region has 16 residues. Per the germline V gene, CDR1 is SGHTA and CDR2 is FQGNSA.

The chain employs TRBV18 and TRBJ2-1; 9 bases are a match to TRBD1. Unmatched junction bases numbered 9, after V lost 5 bases and J lost 1 base. The CDR3 runs to 17 residues. The germline gives CDR1 KGHSH, CDR2 LQKENI. The CDR3 protein is CASSSQRGQGSYNEQFF. The CDR3 DNA reads as TGTGCCAGCTCATCGCAAAGGGGACAGGGTTCCTACAATGAGCAGTTCTTC.

V is TRBV5-1 and J is TRBJ2-3; 11 bases are a match to TRBD1. The germline gives CDR1 SGHRS, CDR2 YFSETQ. The V segment lost 3 bases and the J segment 4 bases; nucleotides outside the gene matches: 1. CDR3 length: 14 amino acids. The CDR3 reads CASSSGQGADTQYF. The CDR3 DNA follows: TGCGCCAGCAGCTCGGGACAGGGGGCAGATACGCAGTATTTT.

This chain joins TRBV4-1 and TRBJ2-7; 9 bases match TRBD1. J gave up 2 bases and V 4 bases, and 6 bases lay outside the gene matches. CDR3 length: 15 amino acids. Germline loops: CDR1 MGHRA, CDR2 YSYEKL. DNA for the CDR3: TGCGCCAGCAGCCTTGGACAGGGGCGAACCTACGAGCAGTACTTC. It codes for CASSLGQGRTYEQYF.

V gene TRBV5-4 combines with J gene TRBJ1-1, with D perhaps matching TRBD1 (5 bases). CDR1 and CDR2 from the germline V gene are SGHNT and YYREEE (reference sequence). V was cut by 5 bases and J by 3 bases, with 11 bases left in between. CDR3 size: 13 residues. Here the CDR3 DNA reads TGTGCCAGCAGGAGGGGCGGGGACACTGAAGCTTTCTTT. This codes for CASRRGGDTEAFF.

This chain joins TRBV24-1 and TRBJ2-5; D is possibly TRBD1 (6 bases). The CDR3 totals 16 residues. V lost 4 bases and J lost 2, with 16 bases in between. Germline V gene data show CDR1 as KGHDR and CDR2 as SFDVKD. In DNA form, the CDR3 reads TGTGCCACCAGTGAACTCAAACAGGGTTGGCAAGAGACCCAGTACTTC. Protein: CATSELKQGWQETQYF.

The gene calls are TRBV27 and TRBJ2-7; TRBD2 matches 9 bases. V was pared by 6 bases and J by 3 bases, with 6 bases of the junction left unmatched. The CDR3 is made up of 14 amino acids. In germline, CDR1 is MNHEY, CDR2 SMNVEV (reference sequence). The CDR3 protein is CASRTSGGNYEQYF. The CDR3 DNA reads TGTGCCAGCAGAACAAGCGGGGGGAACTACGAGCAGTACTTC.

The table lists this clone with a few counts. This chain connects TRBV5-1 to TRBJ1-1; D not resolved. CDR1 and CDR2 from the germline V gene are SGHRS and YFSETQ. This CDR3 region has 14 residues. Trimming took 4 bases from V and 1 from J, leaving 11 bases between them. The CDR3 DNA sequence: TGCGCCAGCAGCGGAGGACCCACGAACACTGAAGCTTTCTTT. This sequence encodes CASSGGPTNTEAFF.

A single count supports this clone. The chain links TRBV6-5 to TRBJ1-5; 7 bases fit TRBD1. The germline CDR1 and CDR2 sequences are MNHEY and SVGAGI. J lost 5 bases, V lost 10 bases, and 8 bases had no gene match. The CDR3 is made up of 13 amino acids. DNA of the CDR3: TGTGCCACCTCCCCAACAGGGGATCAGCCCCAGCATTTT. Its protein product is CATSPTGDQPQHF.

This chain links TRBV29-1 with TRBJ2-7; possible D gene TRBD2, 6 bases. The CDR3 loop spans 12 amino acids. Trimming removed 6 bases from V and 7 bases from J, with 16 bases in between. CDR1 and CDR2 (germline): SQVTM, ANQGSEA. CDR3 bases: TGCAGCGTCCTAAGCCAACGGGGGGAGCAGTACTTC. This translates into CSVLSQRGEQYF.

The rearrangement uses TRBV11-2 and TRBJ2-2, with 7 bases aligning to TRBD1. Germline CDR1 is SGHAT and CDR2 is FQNNGV. The CDR3 sequence is 15 residues long. Trimming cost V 5 bases and J 4 bases; bases outside gene matches: 7. The CDR3 DNA sequence: TGTGCCAGCAGCAGCGACAGGGTCCTCACCGGGGAGCTGTTTTTT. Its translation is CASSSDRVLTGELFF. Filled out from reference TRBV11-2 and TRBJ2-2, the complete variable domain reads EAGVAQSPRYKIIEKRQSVAFWCNPISGHATLYWYQQILGQGPKLLIQFQNNGVVDDSQLPKDRFSAERLKGVDSTLKIQPAKLEDSAVYLCASSSDRVLTGELFFGEGSRLTVL.

This sequence joins TRBV29-1 and TRBJ2-1; TRBD2 matches at 12 bases. In germline, CDR1 is SQVTM, CDR2 ANQGSEA. This CDR3 has 22 amino acids. After removal of 2 bases from V and 0 bases from J, the junction contained 20 bases not matched to a gene. The CDR3 sequence is CSVETRRTSGKMMASSYNEQFF. The CDR3 coding sequence is TGCAGCGTTGAAACCAGACGGACTAGCGGGAAAATGATGGCCAGCTCCTACAATGAGCAGTTCTTC.

The V and J genes are TRBV5-5 and TRBJ1-5, with a tentative D call TRBD1 (6 bases). CDR1 is SGHKS, CDR2 YYEKEE, per germline (reference sequence). CDR3 length: 14 amino acids. V lost 5 bases and J 2 bases, leaving 11 bases between the germline ends. Written as DNA, the CDR3 is TGTGCCAGCAGTAACGCAGGGGGCAATCAGCCCCAGCATTTT. Translation gives CASSNAGGNQPQHF.